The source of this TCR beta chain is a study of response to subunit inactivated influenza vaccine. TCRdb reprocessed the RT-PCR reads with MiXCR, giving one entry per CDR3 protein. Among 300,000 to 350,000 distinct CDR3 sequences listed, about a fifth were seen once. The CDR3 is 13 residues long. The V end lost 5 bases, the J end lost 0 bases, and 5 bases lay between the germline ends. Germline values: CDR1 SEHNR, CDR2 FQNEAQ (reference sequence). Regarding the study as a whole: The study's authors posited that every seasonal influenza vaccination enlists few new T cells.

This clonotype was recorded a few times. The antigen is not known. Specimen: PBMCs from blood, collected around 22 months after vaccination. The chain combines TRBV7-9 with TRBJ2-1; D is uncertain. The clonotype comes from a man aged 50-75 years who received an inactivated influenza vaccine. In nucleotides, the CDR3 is TGTGCCAGCAGCAAGAGCTCCTACAATGAGCAGTTCTTC. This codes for CASSKSSYNEQFF.